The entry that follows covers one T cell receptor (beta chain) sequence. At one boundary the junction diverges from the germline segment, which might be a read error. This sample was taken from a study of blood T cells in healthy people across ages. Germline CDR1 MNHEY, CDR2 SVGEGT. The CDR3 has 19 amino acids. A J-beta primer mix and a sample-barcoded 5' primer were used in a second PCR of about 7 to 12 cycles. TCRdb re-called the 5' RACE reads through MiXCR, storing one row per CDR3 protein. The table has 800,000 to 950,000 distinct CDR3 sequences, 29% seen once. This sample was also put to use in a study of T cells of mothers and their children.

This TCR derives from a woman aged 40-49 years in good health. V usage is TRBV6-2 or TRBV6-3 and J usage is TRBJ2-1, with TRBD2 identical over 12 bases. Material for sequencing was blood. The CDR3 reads CAGSYGRTSGGPRYNEQFF. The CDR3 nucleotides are TGTGCCGGCAGTTACGGTAGAACTAGCGGGGGGCCTCGCTACAATGAGCAGTTCTTC.